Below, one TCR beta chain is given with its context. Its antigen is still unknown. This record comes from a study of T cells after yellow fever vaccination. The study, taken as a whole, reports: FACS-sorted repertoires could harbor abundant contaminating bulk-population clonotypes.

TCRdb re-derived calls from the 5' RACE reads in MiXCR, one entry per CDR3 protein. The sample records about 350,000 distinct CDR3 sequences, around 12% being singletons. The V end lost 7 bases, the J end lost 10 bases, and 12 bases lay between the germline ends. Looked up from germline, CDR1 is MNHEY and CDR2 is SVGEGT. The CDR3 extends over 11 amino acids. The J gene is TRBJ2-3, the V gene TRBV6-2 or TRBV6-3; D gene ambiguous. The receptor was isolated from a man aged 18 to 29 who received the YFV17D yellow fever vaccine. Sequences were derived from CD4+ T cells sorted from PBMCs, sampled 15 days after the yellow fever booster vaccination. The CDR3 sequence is CASTNYRAQYF. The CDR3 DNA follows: TGTGCCAGCACTAACTATAGGGCGCAGTATTTT.